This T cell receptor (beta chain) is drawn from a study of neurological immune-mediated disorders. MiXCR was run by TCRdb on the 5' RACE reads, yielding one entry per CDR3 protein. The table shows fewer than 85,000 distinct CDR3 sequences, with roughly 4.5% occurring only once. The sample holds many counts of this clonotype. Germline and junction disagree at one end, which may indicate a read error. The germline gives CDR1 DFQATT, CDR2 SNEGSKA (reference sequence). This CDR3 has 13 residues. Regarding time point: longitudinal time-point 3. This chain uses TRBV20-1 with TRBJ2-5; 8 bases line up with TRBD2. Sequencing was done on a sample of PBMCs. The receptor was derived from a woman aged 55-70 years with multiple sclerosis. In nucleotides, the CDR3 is TGCAGTGCTAGCGATTCTGCGGGGGGCCGGGGGCGGTTC. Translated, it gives CSASDSAGGRGRF.